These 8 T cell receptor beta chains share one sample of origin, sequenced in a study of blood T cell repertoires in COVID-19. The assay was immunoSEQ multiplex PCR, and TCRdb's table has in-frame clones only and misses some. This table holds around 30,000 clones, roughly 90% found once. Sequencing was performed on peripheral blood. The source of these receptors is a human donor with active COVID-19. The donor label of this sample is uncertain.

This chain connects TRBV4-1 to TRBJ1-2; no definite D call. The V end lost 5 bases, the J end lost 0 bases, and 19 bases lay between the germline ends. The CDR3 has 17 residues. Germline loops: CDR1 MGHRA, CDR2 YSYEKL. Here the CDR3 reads CASSAAGRTDTNYGYTF. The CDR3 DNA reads TGCGCCAGCAGCGCGGCGGGGAGGACGGATACTAACTATGGCTACACCTTC.

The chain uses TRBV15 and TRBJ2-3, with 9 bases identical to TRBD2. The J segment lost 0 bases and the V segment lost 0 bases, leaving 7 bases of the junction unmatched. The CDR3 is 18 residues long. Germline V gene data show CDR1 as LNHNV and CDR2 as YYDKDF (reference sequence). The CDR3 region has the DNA TGTGCCACCAGCAGAGACGCTAGCGGGGACACTAGCACAGATACGCAGTATTTT. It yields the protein CATSRDASGDTSTDTQYF.

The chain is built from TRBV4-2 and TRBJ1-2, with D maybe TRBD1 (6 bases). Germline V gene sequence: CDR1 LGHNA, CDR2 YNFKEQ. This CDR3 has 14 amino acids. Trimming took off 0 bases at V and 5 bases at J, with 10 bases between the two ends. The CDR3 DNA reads TGTGCCAGCAGCCAAGATAGGGGGGGGTATGGCTACACCTTC. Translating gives CASSQDRGGYGYTF.

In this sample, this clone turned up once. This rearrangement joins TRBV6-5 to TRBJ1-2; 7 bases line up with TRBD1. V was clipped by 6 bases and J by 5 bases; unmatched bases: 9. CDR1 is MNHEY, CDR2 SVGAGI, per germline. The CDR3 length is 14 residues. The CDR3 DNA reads TGTGCCAGCAGCGCCGGGACAGTGATTTATGGCTACACCTTC. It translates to CASSAGTVIYGYTF.

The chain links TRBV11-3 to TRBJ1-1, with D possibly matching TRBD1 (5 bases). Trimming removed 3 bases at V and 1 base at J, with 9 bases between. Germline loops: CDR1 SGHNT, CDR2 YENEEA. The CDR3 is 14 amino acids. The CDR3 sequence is CASSFGGGNTEAFF. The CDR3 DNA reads TGTGCCAGCAGCTTTGGGGGGGGGAACACTGAAGCTTTCTTT.

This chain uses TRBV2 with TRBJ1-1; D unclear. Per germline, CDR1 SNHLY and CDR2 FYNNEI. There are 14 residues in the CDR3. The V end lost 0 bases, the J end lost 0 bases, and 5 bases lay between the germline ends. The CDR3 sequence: CASSEAEMNTEAFF. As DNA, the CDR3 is TGTGCCAGCAGTGAAGCGGAGATGAACACTGAAGCTTTCTTT.

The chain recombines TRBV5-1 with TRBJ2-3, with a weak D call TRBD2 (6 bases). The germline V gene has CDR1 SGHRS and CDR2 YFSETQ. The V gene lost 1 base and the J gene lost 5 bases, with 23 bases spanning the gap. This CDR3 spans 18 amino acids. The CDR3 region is CASSLSVYSGTRRDTQYF. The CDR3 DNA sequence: TGCGCCAGCAGCTTGAGCGTTTATTCCGGGACTCGGAGAGATACGCAGTATTTT.

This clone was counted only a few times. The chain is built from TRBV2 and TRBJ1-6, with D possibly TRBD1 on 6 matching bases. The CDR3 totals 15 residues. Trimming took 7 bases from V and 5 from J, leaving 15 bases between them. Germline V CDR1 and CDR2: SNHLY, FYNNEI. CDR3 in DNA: TGTGCCAGCAAGCTACGACAGGCCAATAATTCACCCCTCCACTTT. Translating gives CASKLRQANNSPLHF.